Listed here is a single T cell receptor beta chain. The antigen remains unidentified. This entry belongs to a study of shared clonotypes between healthy human individuals. Across the whole study: Researchers drew samples from a couple of women and a few men aged 18 to 49. Study-wide points: Deeper or shallower sequencing was expected to change how clonotypes are shared among donors.

Unsorted PBMC replicate PCRs used roughly 300 ng DNA, 30,000 to 35,000 T cell genomes. Produced via immunoSEQ multiplex PCR; TCRdb's table is partial and in-frame only. Of approximately 460,000 clones listed, over 60% were seen once; the top ten hold around 11%. This sequence originates from a middle-aged woman in good health. Some clones in this sample may be carry-over from other donors' samples. Material: PBMCs.

The CDR3: CAWTAGANVLTF. The CDR3, as DNA: TGTGCCTGGACTGCTGGGGCCAACGTCCTGACTTTC. The chain recombines TRBV30 with TRBJ2-6; D is unresolved. The germline V gene has CDR1 GTSNPN and CDR2 SVGIG (reference sequence). The V and J ends lost 4 bases and 2 bases respectively, with 3 bases between them. The CDR3 sequence is 12 residues long.